The T cell receptor beta chain described here comes from a study of blood T cells in healthy people across ages. V shed 1 base and J shed 4 bases, with 14 bases lying between them. Per germline, CDR1 SGHRS and CDR2 YFSETQ. This CDR3 is 15 amino acids long. The authors ran a second PCR of 7 to 11 cycles using a sample-barcoded 5' primer and a J-beta primer mix. TCRdb reprocessed the 5' RACE reads via MiXCR and lists one record per CDR3 protein. The sample yields approximately 780,000 distinct CDR3 sequences, under 30% seen once. These same records also appear under a second study, on T cells of mothers and their children. As that report states: All donors were healthy and Caucasian; they were three mothers and their six children.

This clonotype was sampled from a boy aged 10-17 years in good health. The sequencing sample was made of blood. The chain uses TRBV5-1 and TRBJ1-1; D possibly corresponds to TRBD1 (6 bases). The CDR3 is CASSLSLGAGTEAFF. The CDR3 region has the DNA TGCGCCAGCAGCTTGAGCCTGGGGGCGGGCACTGAAGCTTTCTTT.